The 32 T cell receptor beta chains in this list originate from one sample, sequenced in a study of response to subunit inactivated influenza vaccine. TCRdb itself ran the RT-PCR reads through MiXCR, one entry per CDR3 protein. Of over 400,000 distinct CDR3 sequences in the sample, 11% were seen once. The sample here was PBMCs from blood, taken about 40 days after vaccination. These receptors were obtained from a man over 45 who received an inactivated influenza vaccine.

The J gene is TRBJ1-1, the V gene TRBV10-3; TRBD1 is a possible D gene (6 bases). The CDR3 runs to 17 residues. The V end lost 4 bases, the J end lost 1 base, and 19 bases lay between the germline ends. Germline V gives CDR1 ENHRY, CDR2 SYGVKD. CDR3: CAISGGRTAEGNTEAFF. The DNA for the CDR3 is TGTGCCATCAGTGGGGGCAGGACAGCCGAAGGGAACACTGAAGCTTTCTTT.

CDR3 region: CASSQGWVRSYEQYF. Here the CDR3 DNA reads TGCGCCAGCAGCCAAGGATGGGTCCGCTCCTACGAGCAGTACTTC. The chain uses TRBV4-1 and TRBJ2-7; D is ambiguous. There are 15 residues in the CDR3. Germline assignment: CDR1 MGHRA and CDR2 YSYEKL. V was clipped by 1 base and J by 0 bases, with 10 bases between them.

The CDR3 DNA is TGTGCCAGCAGCCAAATCACACCAGGGACTGAAGCTTTCTTT. Translation gives CASSQITPGTEAFF. V is TRBV4-2 and J is TRBJ1-1, with D possibly matching TRBD1 (5 bases). Germline CDR1 is LGHNA and CDR2 is YNFKEQ. Trimming took off 2 bases at V and 5 bases at J, with 12 bases between the two ends. CDR3 length: 14 residues.

This clonotype was counted only a few times. This sequence joins TRBV29-1 and TRBJ1-1; no definite D call. With 5 bases removed from V and 5 bases from J, the gap between germline ends came to 12 bases. The CDR3 has 12 amino acids. The germline gives CDR1 SQVTM, CDR2 ANQGSEA. CDR3 in amino acids: CSVQFRGTEAFF. CDR3 bases: TGCAGCGTTCAGTTCCGGGGTACTGAAGCTTTCTTT.

The chain employs TRBV6-1 and TRBJ2-1, with a weak D call TRBD1 (7 bases). Per the germline V gene, CDR1 is MNHNS and CDR2 is SASEGT. The CDR3 runs to 15 residues. V lost 6 bases to trimming and J lost 6 bases, with 18 bases between them. For the CDR3, the DNA is TGTGCCAGCAGCACCGTGGGGCAGGGGGGCAATGAGCAGTTCTTC. It encodes CASSTVGQGGNEQFF.

This clonotype showed up just a few times. The chain employs TRBV11-2 and TRBJ1-6, with TRBD1 identical over 12 bases. V was clipped by 5 bases and J by 9 bases; unmatched bases: 8. Germline V CDR1 and CDR2: SGHAT, FQNNGV. The CDR3 sequence is 16 residues long. The chain's CDR3 is CASSARDRGRTSPLHF. The CDR3 DNA follows: TGTGCCAGCAGCGCGCGGGACAGGGGGCGAACTTCACCCCTCCACTTT.

The V gene is TRBV6-5, the J gene TRBJ2-7, with 10 nucleotides matching TRBD1. Germline V gene sequence: CDR1 MNHEY, CDR2 SVGAGI. V lost 6 bases, J lost 3 bases, and 8 bases stayed unmatched. CDR3 length: 15 residues. DNA of the CDR3: TGTGCCAGCAGCAACTCCGGGACAGGGGACTACGAGCAGTACTTC. Translated: CASSNSGTGDYEQYF.

The chain links TRBV10-3 to TRBJ1-3, with D uncertain. CDR1 is ENHRY and CDR2 is SYGVKD in the germline V gene. V lost 8 bases to trimming and J lost 1 base, with 24 bases between them. The CDR3 totals 18 residues. The CDR3 DNA follows: TGTGCCATCGGCCCCGGGCTCCTCTGCTGGGGATCTGGAAACACCATATATTTT. Encoded protein: CAIGPGLLCWGSGNTIYF.

This clonotype was detected many times. The V call is TRBV5-1, the J call TRBJ2-7; no definite D call. The CDR3 is 15 amino acids. Per the germline V gene, CDR1 is SGHRS and CDR2 is YFSETQ. The V end lost 2 bases, the J end lost 1 base, and 13 bases lay between the germline ends. The CDR3 DNA reads TGCGCCAGCAGCTTTGAGTTCCCCAGTTCCTACGAGCAGTACTTC. The encoded protein is CASSFEFPSSYEQYF.

This clonotype came up a few times. This chain joins TRBV20-1 and TRBJ1-5, with D maybe TRBD1 (5 bases). Germline-derived CDR1 and CDR2 are DFQATT and SNEGSKA (reference sequence). With 6 bases removed from V and 3 bases from J, the gap between germline ends came to 15 bases. The CDR3 loop spans 14 amino acids. CDR3 sequence reads: CSALQGALNQPQHF. The CDR3 nucleotides read TGCAGTGCGCTCCAAGGGGCCCTCAATCAGCCCCAGCATTTT.

This clonotype was seen only a few times. The chain links TRBV3-1 to TRBJ2-3, with D uncertain. Germline CDR1 is LGHDT and CDR2 is YNNKEL (reference sequence). The CDR3 totals 11 residues. V was shortened by 4 bases and J by 7 bases, with 6 bases between the two germline ends. This CDR3 is CASSLAYTQYF. The CDR3 region has the DNA TGTGCCAGCAGCCTCGCATATACGCAGTATTTT.

This clonotype was recorded a few times. The rearrangement uses TRBV6-2 or TRBV6-3 and TRBJ2-7, with D maybe TRBD2 (6 bases). Germline loops: CDR1 MNHEY, CDR2 SVGEGT. The CDR3 loop spans 15 amino acids. V was clipped by 6 bases and J by 1 base, with 16 bases between them. In DNA, the CDR3 is TGTGCCAGCAGCGTGGAGGGCGCCTCTTCCTACGAGCAGTACTTC. It codes for CASSVEGASSYEQYF.

This clonotype came up many times. V is TRBV12-3 or TRBV12-4 and J is TRBJ2-1; D not resolved. The CDR3 spans 11 residues. Deletions cut 7 bases from V and 10 bases from J, with 11 bases between. The CDR3, as DNA: TGTGCCAGCAAGGGATTGAGAGAGCAGTTCTTC. Its protein product is CASKGLREQFF.

The chain links TRBV15 to TRBJ2-5, with 7 bases lining up with TRBD2. Germline V gene sequence: CDR1 LNHNV, CDR2 YYDKDF (reference sequence). The trim removed 6 bases at V and 2 bases at J, leaving 6 bases unmatched. The CDR3 consists of 14 residues. This CDR3 is CATRPWGGQETQYF. The CDR3 nucleotides read TGTGCCACCAGACCCTGGGGGGGTCAAGAGACCCAGTACTTC.

The chain links TRBV7-2 to TRBJ2-5, with D uncertain. V lost 4 bases and J 5 bases, leaving 11 bases between the germline ends. The CDR3 length is 13 residues. Germline CDR1 reads SGHTA; CDR2 reads FQGNSA. The CDR3 sequence: CASSSQSGETQYF. CDR3 in DNA: TGTGCCAGCAGCTCTCAAAGTGGGGAGACCCAGTACTTC.

This clonotype was observed a few times. The chain links TRBV7-2 to TRBJ2-7, with D possibly matching TRBD1 (5 bases). The CDR3 has 13 amino acids. Germline V gene data show CDR1 as SGHTA and CDR2 as FQGNSA. V was pared by 5 bases and J by 4 bases, with 12 bases between. Here the CDR3 DNA reads TGTGCCAGCAGCATCACAGGACCGTACGAGCAGTACTTC. It is translated as CASSITGPYEQYF. The full variable domain, in which reference TRBV7-2 and TRBJ2-7 provide the parts outside the CDR3, is GAGVSQSPSNKVTEKGKDVELRCDPISGHTALYWYRQSLGQGLEFLIYFQGNSAPDKSGLPSDRFSAERTGGSVSTLTIQRTQQEDSAVYLCASSITGPYEQYFGPGTRLTVT.

This clonotype was seen a few times. The J gene is TRBJ1-4, the V gene TRBV20-1; the match to TRBD1 covers 8 bases. The V gene end was trimmed by 2 bases and the J gene end by 5 bases; junction bases not matched to a gene: 1. Looked up from germline, CDR1 is DFQATT and CDR2 is SNEGSKA (reference sequence). There are 13 residues in the CDR3. CDR3 sequence reads: CSARQGANEKLFF. The CDR3 coding sequence is TGCAGTGCTAGACAGGGGGCGAATGAAAAACTGTTTTTT.

This clonotype came up many times. V usage is TRBV20-1 and J usage is TRBJ2-3; TRBD1 aligns across 9 bases. Germline CDR1 and CDR2: DFQATT and SNEGSKA (reference sequence). V was clipped by 6 bases and J by 3 bases; unmatched bases: 10. CDR3 length equals 15 residues. This CDR3 is CSALRSGQGTDTQYF. The DNA for the CDR3 is TGCAGTGCCCTCCGTTCTGGACAGGGGACAGATACGCAGTATTTT.

The genes are TRBV18 and TRBJ2-7; TRBD2 might be the D (5 bases). V dropped 2 bases and J dropped 0 bases, with 8 bases sitting between them. CDR1 is KGHSH and CDR2 is LQKENI in the germline V gene. This CDR3 comprises 14 residues. CDR3 bases: TGTGCCAGCTCACCAACCGGGATCTCCTACGAGCAGTACTTC. It encodes CASSPTGISYEQYF.

This chain links TRBV4-2 with TRBJ2-2; D is ambiguous. V lost 4 bases, J lost 3 bases, and 12 bases lay in between. The CDR3 extends over 15 amino acids. Germline V gene data show CDR1 as LGHNA and CDR2 as YNFKEQ. CDR3 nucleotides: TGTGCCAGCAGCCGGGTGGGGTTTGACACCGGGGAGCTGTTTTTT. Protein sequence: CASSRVGFDTGELFF.

Ten or more counts support this clonotype. V usage is TRBV5-1 and J usage is TRBJ1-1; no firm D call. The CDR3 runs 13 residues. V lost 0 bases and J lost 3, with 6 bases in between. Germline V gene sequence: CDR1 SGHRS, CDR2 YFSETQ. The CDR3 sequence is CASSLALHTEAFF. CDR3 in DNA: TGCGCCAGCAGCTTGGCCCTCCACACTGAAGCTTTCTTT. The whole variable domain, filled in from reference TRBV5-1 and TRBJ1-1, reads KAGVTQTPRYLIKTRGQQVTLSCSPISGHRSVSWYQQTPGQGLQFLFEYFSETQRNKGNFPGRFSGRQFSNSRSEMNVSTLELGDSALYLCASSLALHTEAFFGQGTRLTVV.

The chain recombines TRBV6-2 or TRBV6-3 with TRBJ2-3; D is unclear. The CDR3 is 11 residues long. Trimming stripped 5 bases from V and 9 bases from J, with 9 bases between. Germline loops: CDR1 MNHEY, CDR2 SVGEGT. The CDR3 coding sequence is TGTGCCAGCAGTCAAATAGGGACGCAGTATTTT. It is translated as CASSQIGTQYF.

This clonotype was observed at least ten times. The chain carries TRBV7-9 and TRBJ1-5; possibly TRBD1 for D (5 bases). The V gene lost 5 bases and the J gene lost 0 bases, with 8 bases spanning the gap. The CDR3 runs to 14 residues. Germline CDR1 reads SEHNR; CDR2 reads FQNEAQ (reference sequence). The DNA of the CDR3 is TGTGCCAGCAGCCTCGACAGTAGCAATCAGCCCCAGCATTTT. This gives the protein CASSLDSSNQPQHF.

This clonotype has only a few counts. The V call is TRBV7-2, the J call TRBJ2-7, with D tentatively TRBD2 (7 bases). The CDR3 has 14 amino acids. V lost 6 bases and J 2 bases, leaving 14 bases between the germline ends. CDR1 and CDR2 (germline): SGHTA, FQGNSA. CDR3 DNA sequence: TGTGCCAGCAGTTGGAAGGGGGGGGCCTACGAGCAGTACTTC. It encodes CASSWKGGAYEQYF.

In its sample, this clonotype was seen many times. The V gene is TRBV12-3 or TRBV12-4, the J gene TRBJ2-7; D is possibly TRBD2 (6 bases). Trimming cost V 8 bases and J 3 bases, with 8 bases left between them. The CDR3 has 11 amino acids. Here the CDR3 reads CASATSYEQYF. The DNA for the CDR3 is TGTGCCAGCGCGACTAGCTACGAGCAGTACTTC.

The V and J genes are TRBV5-1 and TRBJ2-3, with 9 bases identical to TRBD2. The CDR3 is 18 amino acids. V shed 4 bases and J 2 bases; nucleotides not matched to a gene: 14. Germline V gene sequence: CDR1 SGHRS, CDR2 YFSETQ. The CDR3 sequence is CASSIGRWTSAHTDTQYF. The CDR3 nucleotides are TGCGCCAGCAGCATTGGGAGGTGGACTAGCGCCCACACAGATACGCAGTATTTT.

This chain joins TRBV5-5 and TRBJ1-5; tentative D call: TRBD1 (5 bases). CDR3 length: 17 residues. Germline V gives CDR1 SGHKS, CDR2 YYEKEE (reference sequence). The V end lost 6 bases, the J end lost 0 bases, and 19 bases lay between the germline ends. CDR3 in DNA: TGTGCCAGCAACCCAACCCCCCCGACAGATAGCAATCAGCCCCAGCATTTT. It yields the protein CASNPTPPTDSNQPQHF.

The chain is built from TRBV11-2 and TRBJ2-2; 13 nucleotides align to TRBD2. The CDR3 has 16 amino acids. Germline-derived CDR1 and CDR2 are SGHAT and FQNNGV. The V segment lost 6 bases and the J segment 3 bases; nucleotides outside the gene matches: 4. CDR3 coding DNA: TGTGCCAGCAGGACTAGCGGGGGGCCGTACACCGGGGAGCTGTTTTTT. Amino acid sequence: CASRTSGGPYTGELFF.

This clonotype was seen ten or more times. The chain carries TRBV7-9 and TRBJ2-3; no definite D call. CDR1 is SEHNR and CDR2 is FQNEAQ in the germline V gene (reference sequence). V gave up 5 bases and J gave up 6 bases, with 9 bases separating them. This CDR3 comprises 12 residues. The CDR3 spells CASSPSVDTQYF. As DNA, the CDR3 is TGTGCCAGCAGCCCCAGCGTGGATACGCAGTATTTT.

This clonotype showed up many times. The CDR3 protein is CAVGDEQYF. The CDR3 nucleotides read TGTGCCGTAGGGGACGAGCAGTACTTC. The chain uses TRBV19 and TRBJ2-7; D is possibly TRBD1 (5 bases). Trimming pared 11 bases from V and 5 bases from J, leaving 7 bases between. In germline, CDR1 is LNHDA, CDR2 SQIVND (reference sequence). CDR3 size: 9 residues.

A word on this clonotype: This may stem from a read error, because a much larger clone lies one nucleotide away. This chain connects TRBV5-1 to TRBJ2-7; 7 bases match TRBD1. The germline V gene has CDR1 SGHRS and CDR2 YFSETQ. The CDR3 is 14 amino acids. CDR3 region: CASSLGQAQYERYF. CDR3 DNA sequence: TGCGCCAGCAGCCTAGGACAGGCACAATACGAGCGGTACTTC.

This clonotype occurred many times. The J gene is TRBJ2-1, the V gene TRBV24-1; TRBD1 might be the D (6 bases). The CDR3 runs to 16 residues. Germline CDR1 reads KGHDR; CDR2 reads SFDVKD. V was shortened by 4 bases and J by 0 bases, with 12 bases between the two germline ends. In DNA form, the CDR3 reads TGTGCCACCAGTGACAATACAGGGAACTCCTACAATGAGCAGTTCTTC. Translation gives CATSDNTGNSYNEQFF.